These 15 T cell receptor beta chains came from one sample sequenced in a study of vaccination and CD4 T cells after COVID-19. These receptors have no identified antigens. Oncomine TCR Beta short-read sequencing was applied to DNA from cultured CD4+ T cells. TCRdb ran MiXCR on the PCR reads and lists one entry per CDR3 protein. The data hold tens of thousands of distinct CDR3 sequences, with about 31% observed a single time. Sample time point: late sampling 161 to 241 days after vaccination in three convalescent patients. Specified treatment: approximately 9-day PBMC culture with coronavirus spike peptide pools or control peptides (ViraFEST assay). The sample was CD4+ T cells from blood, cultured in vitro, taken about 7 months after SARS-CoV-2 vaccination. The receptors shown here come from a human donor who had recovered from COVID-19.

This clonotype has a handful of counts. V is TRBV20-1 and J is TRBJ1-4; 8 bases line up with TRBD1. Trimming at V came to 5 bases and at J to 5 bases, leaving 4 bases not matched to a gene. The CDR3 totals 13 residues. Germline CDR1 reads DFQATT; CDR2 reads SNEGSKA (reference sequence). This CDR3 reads CSARTGFNEKLFF. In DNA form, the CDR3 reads TGCAGTGCTCGGACAGGGTTCAATGAAAAACTGTTTTTT.

The CDR3 region is CASRVGGADTQYF. DNA for the CDR3: TGTGCCAGCAGGGTTGGCGGGGCAGATACGCAGTATTTT. The V call is TRBV7-2, the J call TRBJ2-3, with a tentative D call TRBD2 (6 bases). V was shortened by 6 bases and J by 4 bases, with 11 bases between the two germline ends. The CDR3 has 13 residues. Per the germline V gene, CDR1 is SGHTA and CDR2 is FQGNSA.

The CDR3 loop reads CASSLERTSGGRSSYEQYF. CDR3 bases: TGTGCCAGCAGCTTAGAGCGGACTAGCGGGGGCCGAAGCTCCTACGAGCAGTACTTC. The chain has TRBV7-9 and TRBJ2-7; 13 bases line up with TRBD2. V gave up 1 base and J gave up 0 bases; unmatched junction bases: 9. The V gene's germline CDR1 is SEHNR and CDR2 FQNEAQ (reference sequence). The CDR3 sequence is 19 residues long.

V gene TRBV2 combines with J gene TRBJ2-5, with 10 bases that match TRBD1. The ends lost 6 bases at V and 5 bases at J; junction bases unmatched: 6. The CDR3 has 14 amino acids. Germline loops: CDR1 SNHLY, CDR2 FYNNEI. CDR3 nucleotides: TGTGCCAGCAGGTCCGGACAGGGGGATGAGACCCAGTACTTC. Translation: CASRSGQGDETQYF.

The CDR3 nucleotides read TGTGCCAGCATATACGGGACAGGGAATGAGCAGTTCTTC. Protein: CASIYGTGNEQFF. The chain links TRBV2 to TRBJ2-1, with 9 bases aligning to TRBD1. Germline CDR1 and CDR2: SNHLY and FYNNEI. The CDR3 runs to 13 residues. The junction had 5 bases not matched to a gene; V was cut back by 7 bases and J by 7 bases.

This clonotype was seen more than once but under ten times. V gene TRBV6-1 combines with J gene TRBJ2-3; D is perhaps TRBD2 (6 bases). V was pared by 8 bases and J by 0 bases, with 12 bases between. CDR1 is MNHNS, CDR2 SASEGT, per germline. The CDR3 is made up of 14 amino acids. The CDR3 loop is CASGRTTSTDTQYF. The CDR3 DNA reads TGTGCCAGCGGACGGACTACTAGCACAGATACGCAGTATTTT.

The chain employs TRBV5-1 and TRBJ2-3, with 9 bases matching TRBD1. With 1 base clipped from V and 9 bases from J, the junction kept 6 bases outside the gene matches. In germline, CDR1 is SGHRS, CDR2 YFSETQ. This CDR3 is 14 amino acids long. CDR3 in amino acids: CASSLTGQGGTQYF. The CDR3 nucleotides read TGCGCCAGCAGCTTGACGGGACAGGGAGGGACGCAGTATTTT.

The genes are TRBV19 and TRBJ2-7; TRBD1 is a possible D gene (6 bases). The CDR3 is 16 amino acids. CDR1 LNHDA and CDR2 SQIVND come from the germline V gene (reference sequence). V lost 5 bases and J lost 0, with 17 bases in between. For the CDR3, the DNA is TGTGCCAGTAGTCCGACCGGGACACATATCTCCTACGAGCAGTACTTC. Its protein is CASSPTGTHISYEQYF.

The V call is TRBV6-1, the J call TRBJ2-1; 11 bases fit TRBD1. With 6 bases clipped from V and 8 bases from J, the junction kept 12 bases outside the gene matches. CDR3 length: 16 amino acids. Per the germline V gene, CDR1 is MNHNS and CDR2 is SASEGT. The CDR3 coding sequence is TGTGCCAGCAGCCGTCCTCCGGGACAGGGGGTTGATGAGCAGTTCTTC. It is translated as CASSRPPGQGVDEQFF.

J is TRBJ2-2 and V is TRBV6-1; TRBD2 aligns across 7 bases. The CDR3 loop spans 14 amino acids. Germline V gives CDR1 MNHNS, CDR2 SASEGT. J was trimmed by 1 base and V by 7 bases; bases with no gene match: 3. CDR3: CASKSGGNTGELFF. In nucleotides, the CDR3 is TGTGCCAGCAAGTCGGGAGGGAACACCGGGGAGCTGTTTTTT.

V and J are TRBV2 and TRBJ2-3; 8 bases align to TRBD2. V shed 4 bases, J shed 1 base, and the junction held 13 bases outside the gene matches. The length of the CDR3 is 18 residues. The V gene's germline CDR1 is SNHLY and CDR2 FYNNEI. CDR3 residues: CASSGSGTSGRGTDTQYF. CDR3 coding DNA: TGTGCCAGCAGTGGGTCGGGTACTAGCGGTCGGGGCACAGATACGCAGTATTTT.

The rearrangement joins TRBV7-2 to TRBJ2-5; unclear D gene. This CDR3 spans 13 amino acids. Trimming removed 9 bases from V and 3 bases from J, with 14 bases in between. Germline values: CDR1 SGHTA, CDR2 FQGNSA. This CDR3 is CASTRPNKETQYF. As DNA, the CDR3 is TGTGCCAGTACACGGCCAAACAAAGAGACCCAGTACTTC.

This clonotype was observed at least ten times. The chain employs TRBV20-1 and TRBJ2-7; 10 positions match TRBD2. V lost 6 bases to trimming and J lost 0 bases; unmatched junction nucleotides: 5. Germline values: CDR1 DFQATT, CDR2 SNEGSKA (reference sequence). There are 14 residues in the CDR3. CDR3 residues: CSAEGLATSYEQYF. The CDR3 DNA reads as TGCAGTGCCGAGGGACTAGCGACCTCCTACGAGCAGTACTTC.

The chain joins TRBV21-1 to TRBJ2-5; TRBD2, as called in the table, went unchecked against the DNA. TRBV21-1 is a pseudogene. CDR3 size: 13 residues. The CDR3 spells CAWRASGGETQYF. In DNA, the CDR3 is TGTGCCTGGAGGGCTAGCGGGGGCGAGACCCAGTACTTC.

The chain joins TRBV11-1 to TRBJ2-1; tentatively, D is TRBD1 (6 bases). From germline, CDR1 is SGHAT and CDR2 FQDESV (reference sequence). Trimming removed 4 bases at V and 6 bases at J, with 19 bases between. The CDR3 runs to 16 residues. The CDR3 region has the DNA TGTGCCAGCAGCTACTACAGGGAAAGACTCGGCAATGAGCAGTTCTTC. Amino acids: CASSYYRERLGNEQFF.